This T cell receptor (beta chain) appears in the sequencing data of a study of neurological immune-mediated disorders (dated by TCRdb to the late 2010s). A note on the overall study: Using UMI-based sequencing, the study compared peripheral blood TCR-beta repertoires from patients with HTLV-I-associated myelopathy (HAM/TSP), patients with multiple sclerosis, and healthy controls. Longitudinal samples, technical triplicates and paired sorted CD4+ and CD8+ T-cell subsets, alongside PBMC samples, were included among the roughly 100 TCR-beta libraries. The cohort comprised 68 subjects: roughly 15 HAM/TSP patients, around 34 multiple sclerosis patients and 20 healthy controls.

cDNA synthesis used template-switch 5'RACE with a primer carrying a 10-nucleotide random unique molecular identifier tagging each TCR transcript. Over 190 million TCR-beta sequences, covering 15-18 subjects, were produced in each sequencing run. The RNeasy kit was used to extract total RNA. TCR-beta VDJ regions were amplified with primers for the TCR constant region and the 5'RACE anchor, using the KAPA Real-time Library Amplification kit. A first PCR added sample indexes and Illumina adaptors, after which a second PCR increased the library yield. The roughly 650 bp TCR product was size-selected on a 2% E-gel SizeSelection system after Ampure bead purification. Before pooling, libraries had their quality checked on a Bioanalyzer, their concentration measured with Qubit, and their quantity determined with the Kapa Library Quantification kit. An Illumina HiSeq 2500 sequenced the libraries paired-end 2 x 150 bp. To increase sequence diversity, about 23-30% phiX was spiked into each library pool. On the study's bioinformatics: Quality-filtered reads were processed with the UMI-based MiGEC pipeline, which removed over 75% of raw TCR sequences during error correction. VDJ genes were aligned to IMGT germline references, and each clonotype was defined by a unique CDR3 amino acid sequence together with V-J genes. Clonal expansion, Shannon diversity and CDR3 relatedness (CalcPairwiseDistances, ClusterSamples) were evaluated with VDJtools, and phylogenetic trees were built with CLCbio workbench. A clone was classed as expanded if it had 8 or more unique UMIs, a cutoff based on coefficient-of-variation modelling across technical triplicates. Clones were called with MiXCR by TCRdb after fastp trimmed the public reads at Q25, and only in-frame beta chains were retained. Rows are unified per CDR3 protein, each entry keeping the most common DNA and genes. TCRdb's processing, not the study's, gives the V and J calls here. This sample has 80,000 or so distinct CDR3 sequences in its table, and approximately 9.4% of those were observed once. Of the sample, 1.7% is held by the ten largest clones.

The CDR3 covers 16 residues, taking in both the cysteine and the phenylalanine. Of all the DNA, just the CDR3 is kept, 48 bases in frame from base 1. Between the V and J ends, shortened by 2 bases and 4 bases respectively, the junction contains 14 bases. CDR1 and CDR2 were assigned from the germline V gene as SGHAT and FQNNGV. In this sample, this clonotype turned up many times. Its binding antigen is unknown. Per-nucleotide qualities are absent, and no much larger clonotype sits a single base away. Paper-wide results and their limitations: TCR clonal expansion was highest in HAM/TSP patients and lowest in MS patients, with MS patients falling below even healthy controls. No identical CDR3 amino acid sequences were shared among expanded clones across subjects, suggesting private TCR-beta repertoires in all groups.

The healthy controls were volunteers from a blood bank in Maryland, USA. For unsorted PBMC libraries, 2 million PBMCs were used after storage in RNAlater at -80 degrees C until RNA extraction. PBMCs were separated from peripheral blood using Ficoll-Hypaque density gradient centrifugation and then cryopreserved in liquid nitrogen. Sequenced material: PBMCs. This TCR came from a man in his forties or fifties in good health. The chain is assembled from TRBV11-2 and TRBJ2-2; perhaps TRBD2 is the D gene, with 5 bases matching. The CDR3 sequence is CASSLRAVAGTGELFF. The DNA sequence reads TGTGCCAGCAGCTTAAGAGCGGTGGCGGGCACCGGGGAGCTGTTTTTT. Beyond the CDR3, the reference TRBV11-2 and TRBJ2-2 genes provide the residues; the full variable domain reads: EAGVAQSPRYKIIEKRQSVAFWCNPISGHATLYWYQQILGQGPKLLIQFQNNGVVDDSQLPKDRFSAERLKGVDSTLKIQPAKLEDSAVYLCASSLRAVAGTGELFFGEGSRLTVL.